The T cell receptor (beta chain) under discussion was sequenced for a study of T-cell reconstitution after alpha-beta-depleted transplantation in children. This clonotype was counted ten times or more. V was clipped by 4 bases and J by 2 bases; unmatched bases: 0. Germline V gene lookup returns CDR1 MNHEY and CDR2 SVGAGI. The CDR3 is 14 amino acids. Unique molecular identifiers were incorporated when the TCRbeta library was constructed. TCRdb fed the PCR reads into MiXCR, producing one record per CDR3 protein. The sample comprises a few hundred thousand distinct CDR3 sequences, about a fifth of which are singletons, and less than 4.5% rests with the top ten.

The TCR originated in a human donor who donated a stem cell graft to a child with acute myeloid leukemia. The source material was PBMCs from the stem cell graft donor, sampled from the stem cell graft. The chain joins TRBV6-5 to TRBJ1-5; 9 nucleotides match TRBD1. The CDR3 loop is CASSWDRGNQPQHF. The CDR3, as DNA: TGTGCCAGCAGTTGGGACAGGGGCAATCAGCCCCAGCATTTT.